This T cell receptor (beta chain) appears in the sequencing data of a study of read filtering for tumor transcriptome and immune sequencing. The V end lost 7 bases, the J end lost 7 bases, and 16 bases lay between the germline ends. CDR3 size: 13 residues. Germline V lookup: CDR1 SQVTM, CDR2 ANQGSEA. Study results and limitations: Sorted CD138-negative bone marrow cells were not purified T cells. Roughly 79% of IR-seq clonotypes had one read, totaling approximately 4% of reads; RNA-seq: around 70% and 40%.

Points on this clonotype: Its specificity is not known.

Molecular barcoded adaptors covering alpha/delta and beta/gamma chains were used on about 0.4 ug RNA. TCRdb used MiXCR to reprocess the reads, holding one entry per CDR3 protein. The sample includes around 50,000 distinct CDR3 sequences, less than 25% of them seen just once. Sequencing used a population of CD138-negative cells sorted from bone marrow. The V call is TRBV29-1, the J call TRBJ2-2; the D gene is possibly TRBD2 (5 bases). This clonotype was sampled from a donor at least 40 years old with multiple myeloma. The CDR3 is CSATGRGIGELFF. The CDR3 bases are TGCAGCGCCACCGGTCGGGGAATCGGGGAGCTGTTTTTT.